Described below is a single T cell receptor (beta chain) sequence and its context. This receptor's antigen is unknown. The record has no base qualities; no much larger clone is one base away. This sample is drawn from a study of cytomegalovirus exposure and HLA in healthy donors (TCRdb year 2017). For the study in its entirety: According to a later analysis, one platform produced both the roughly 120 validation repertoires and the roughly 650 repertoires of the first cohort. The study was designed to test whether signatures of past pathogen exposure could be identified by cataloging public T cell receptors. To predict cytomegalovirus infection status, the study combined high-throughput TCR immunosequencing, statistical association of individual TCRs with disease status, and machine learning. Besides the first cohort of 666 subjects, a separate validation cohort made up of over 95 different subjects was used.

CDR1 and CDR2, per the germline V gene, are SGDLS and YYNGEE. V loses 0 bases, J loses 8 bases, and the germline ends lie 11 bases apart. CDR3 length: 13 amino acids, cysteine to phenylalanine. Here the CDR3 DNA is all that survives: 39 bases in frame from base 1. Library creation used the immunoSEQ multiplex PCR assay. The authors' analysis ran thus. A statistical classification framework was built to diagnose cytomegalovirus status from the catalog of TCR beta chain sequences. TCRdb obtained this table from immuneACCESS and retained in-frame rearrangements with V and J assigned. These tables miss some clones; where compared with another copy, unresolved V genes account for less than half of the shortfall, and the remainder is unexplained. V and J calls and clone size are copied from that table; D and trimming were computed from the DNA. The sample contains under 95,000 clones, 85% to 95% of them found a single time. The top ten clonotypes cover less than 2.5% of the sample.

The paper's findings and limits, for the study overall: The authors suggested that the approach could potentially be generalized to other disease states and immunological phenotypes. Of the cluster scores, around 95% were above 0 in a later analysis, which found that TCRs clustered in the first cohort also tended to co-occur in the 90 to 150 validation repertoires. The validation cohort had no HLA typing available for a later analysis, so co-occurrence within that cohort was assessed over all 120 or so repertoires. In the study, some 160 TCR beta chains were listed as associated with cytomegalovirus. The classifier was reported to diagnose cytomegalovirus status with high specificity and sensitivity in both the original and validation cohorts. In vitro tests confirmed that a few of the cytomegalovirus-associated TCR beta chains recognize cytomegalovirus antigens. Most TCR sequences were seen in very few donors, while some public TCRs were found in many individuals.

Donors formed part of the validation cohort, which comprised 95 to 150 subjects and was distinct from the first cohort of fewer than 750 subjects. Sequenced: PBMCs. This TCR was sampled from a woman under 30 in good health and CMV-seronegative. The chain is made from TRBV9 and TRBJ1-2; no confident D gene assignment can be made. The DNA reads as follows: TGTGCCAGCAGCGTAGGTTGGCTGGGCGGCTACACCTTC. Translated, it gives CASSVGWLGGYTF. Extended through the reference TRBV9 and TRBJ1-2 proteins, this CDR3 yields the full variable domain: DSGVTQTPKHLITATGQRVTLRCSPRSGDLSVYWYQQSLDQGLQFLIQYYNGEERAKGNILERFSAQQFPDLHSELNLSSLELGDSALYFCASSVGWLGGYTFGSGTRLTVV.